The entry below gives a single T cell receptor beta chain sequence along with its context. Looked up from germline, CDR1 is LNHDA and CDR2 is SQIVND (reference sequence). Trimming stripped 4 bases from V and 0 bases from J, with 10 bases between. The CDR3 length is 14 residues. These data originate in a study of control samples from healthy donors and cancer patients. Libraries were prepared by immunoSEQ multiplex PCR; TCRdb keeps only in-frame clonotypes and omits some of them. The profile shows about 98,000 clones, 79% of them singletons. The chain links TRBV19 to TRBJ2-7, with a possible D match to TRBD1 (6 bases). This clonotype originated in a woman aged 25 to 45 in good health. The material sequenced was blood. CDR3 bases: TGTGCCAGTAGTAAGACAGGTGTCTCCTACGAGCAGTACTTC. This gives the protein CASSKTGVSYEQYF. The entire variable domain, with the rest obtained from reference TRBV19 and TRBJ2-7, is as follows: DGGITQSPKYLFRKEGQNVTLSCEQNLNHDAMYWYRQDPGQGLRLIYYSQIVNDFQKGDIAEGYSVSREKKESFPLTVTSAQKNPTAFYLCASSKTGVSYEQYFGPGTRLTVT.